The clone carrying this TCR beta chain has at least ten counts. Its specificity is not known. This entry belongs to a study of prognosis after radiotherapy for stage I lung cancer. About the research overall: None of the patients had concurrent treatment alongside stereotactic body radiotherapy.

Starting from genomic DNA, TCR beta CDR3 was amplified through two-round multiplex PCR. Gene-specific primers for each TRBV and TRBJ gene drove first-round PCR. TCRdb analysed the multiplex PCR reads with MiXCR anew, one entry per CDR3 protein. Of about 51,000 distinct CDR3 sequences listed, around a third were seen once; the top ten hold under 9.5%. Trimming at V came to 4 bases and at J to 10 bases, leaving 10 bases not matched to a gene. Looked up from germline, CDR1 is LGHDT and CDR2 is YNNKEL (reference sequence). The CDR3 is 15 residues long. Notes on the study in general: Stereotactic body radiation therapy was followed by a fall in unique TCR clone counts, with a median of approximately 10,000 versus 7,000.

For each of two time points, a six-milliliter draw of peripheral blood was taken. This sequence joins TRBV3-1 and TRBJ1-6; 7 bases are a match to TRBD1. Sequences were derived from PBMCs, sampled before or after stereotactic body radiation therapy (not recorded which). This clonotype was obtained from a donor aged 50 or older with non-small cell lung cancer. The CDR3 spells CASSPWGGGDSPLHF. In DNA form, the CDR3 reads TGTGCCAGCAGCCCGTGGGGAGGGGGCGACTCACCCCTCCACTTT.